This T cell receptor (beta chain) was profiled in a study of vaccination and CD4 T cells after COVID-19. With regard to this clonotype: The antigen is undetermined.

Study outcomes and limitations: Spike mono-reactivity held for 304 of 307 vaccine-specific clones in convalescent patients.

The V and J ends lost 2 bases and 1 base, in that order; junction bases with no gene match: 6. This CDR3 is built from 15 residues. In germline, CDR1 is DFQATT, CDR2 SNEGSKA (reference sequence). Cultured CD4+ T-cell DNA underwent Oncomine TCR Beta short-read sequencing. TCRdb called the PCR reads again in MiXCR, with one record for every CDR3 protein. Among about 20,000 distinct CDR3 sequences listed, 25% to 35% were seen once. The sample's treatment: approximately nine-day PBMC culture with coronavirus spike peptide pools or control peptides (ViraFEST assay). This sequence was found in a human donor with COVID-19. The specimen sequenced was cultured CD4+ T cells from blood. V usage is TRBV20-1 and J usage is TRBJ2-3, with 7 bases identical to TRBD2. CDR3 amino acids: CSARFVAGGTDTQYF. The CDR3 DNA sequence: TGCAGTGCTAGATTCGTGGCGGGAGGCACAGATACGCAGTATTTT.